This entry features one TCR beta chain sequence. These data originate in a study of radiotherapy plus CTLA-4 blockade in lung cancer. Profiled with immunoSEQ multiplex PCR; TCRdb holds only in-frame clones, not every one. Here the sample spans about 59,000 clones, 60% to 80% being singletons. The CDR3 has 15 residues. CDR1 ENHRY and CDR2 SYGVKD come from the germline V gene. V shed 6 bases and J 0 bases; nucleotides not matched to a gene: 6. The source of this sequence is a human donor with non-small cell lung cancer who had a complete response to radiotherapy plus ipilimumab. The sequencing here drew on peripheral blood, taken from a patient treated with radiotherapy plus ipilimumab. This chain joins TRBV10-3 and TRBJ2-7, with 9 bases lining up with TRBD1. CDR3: CAISPGTGFSYEQYF. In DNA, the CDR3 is TGTGCCATCAGCCCCGGGACAGGGTTCTCCTACGAGCAGTACTTC.